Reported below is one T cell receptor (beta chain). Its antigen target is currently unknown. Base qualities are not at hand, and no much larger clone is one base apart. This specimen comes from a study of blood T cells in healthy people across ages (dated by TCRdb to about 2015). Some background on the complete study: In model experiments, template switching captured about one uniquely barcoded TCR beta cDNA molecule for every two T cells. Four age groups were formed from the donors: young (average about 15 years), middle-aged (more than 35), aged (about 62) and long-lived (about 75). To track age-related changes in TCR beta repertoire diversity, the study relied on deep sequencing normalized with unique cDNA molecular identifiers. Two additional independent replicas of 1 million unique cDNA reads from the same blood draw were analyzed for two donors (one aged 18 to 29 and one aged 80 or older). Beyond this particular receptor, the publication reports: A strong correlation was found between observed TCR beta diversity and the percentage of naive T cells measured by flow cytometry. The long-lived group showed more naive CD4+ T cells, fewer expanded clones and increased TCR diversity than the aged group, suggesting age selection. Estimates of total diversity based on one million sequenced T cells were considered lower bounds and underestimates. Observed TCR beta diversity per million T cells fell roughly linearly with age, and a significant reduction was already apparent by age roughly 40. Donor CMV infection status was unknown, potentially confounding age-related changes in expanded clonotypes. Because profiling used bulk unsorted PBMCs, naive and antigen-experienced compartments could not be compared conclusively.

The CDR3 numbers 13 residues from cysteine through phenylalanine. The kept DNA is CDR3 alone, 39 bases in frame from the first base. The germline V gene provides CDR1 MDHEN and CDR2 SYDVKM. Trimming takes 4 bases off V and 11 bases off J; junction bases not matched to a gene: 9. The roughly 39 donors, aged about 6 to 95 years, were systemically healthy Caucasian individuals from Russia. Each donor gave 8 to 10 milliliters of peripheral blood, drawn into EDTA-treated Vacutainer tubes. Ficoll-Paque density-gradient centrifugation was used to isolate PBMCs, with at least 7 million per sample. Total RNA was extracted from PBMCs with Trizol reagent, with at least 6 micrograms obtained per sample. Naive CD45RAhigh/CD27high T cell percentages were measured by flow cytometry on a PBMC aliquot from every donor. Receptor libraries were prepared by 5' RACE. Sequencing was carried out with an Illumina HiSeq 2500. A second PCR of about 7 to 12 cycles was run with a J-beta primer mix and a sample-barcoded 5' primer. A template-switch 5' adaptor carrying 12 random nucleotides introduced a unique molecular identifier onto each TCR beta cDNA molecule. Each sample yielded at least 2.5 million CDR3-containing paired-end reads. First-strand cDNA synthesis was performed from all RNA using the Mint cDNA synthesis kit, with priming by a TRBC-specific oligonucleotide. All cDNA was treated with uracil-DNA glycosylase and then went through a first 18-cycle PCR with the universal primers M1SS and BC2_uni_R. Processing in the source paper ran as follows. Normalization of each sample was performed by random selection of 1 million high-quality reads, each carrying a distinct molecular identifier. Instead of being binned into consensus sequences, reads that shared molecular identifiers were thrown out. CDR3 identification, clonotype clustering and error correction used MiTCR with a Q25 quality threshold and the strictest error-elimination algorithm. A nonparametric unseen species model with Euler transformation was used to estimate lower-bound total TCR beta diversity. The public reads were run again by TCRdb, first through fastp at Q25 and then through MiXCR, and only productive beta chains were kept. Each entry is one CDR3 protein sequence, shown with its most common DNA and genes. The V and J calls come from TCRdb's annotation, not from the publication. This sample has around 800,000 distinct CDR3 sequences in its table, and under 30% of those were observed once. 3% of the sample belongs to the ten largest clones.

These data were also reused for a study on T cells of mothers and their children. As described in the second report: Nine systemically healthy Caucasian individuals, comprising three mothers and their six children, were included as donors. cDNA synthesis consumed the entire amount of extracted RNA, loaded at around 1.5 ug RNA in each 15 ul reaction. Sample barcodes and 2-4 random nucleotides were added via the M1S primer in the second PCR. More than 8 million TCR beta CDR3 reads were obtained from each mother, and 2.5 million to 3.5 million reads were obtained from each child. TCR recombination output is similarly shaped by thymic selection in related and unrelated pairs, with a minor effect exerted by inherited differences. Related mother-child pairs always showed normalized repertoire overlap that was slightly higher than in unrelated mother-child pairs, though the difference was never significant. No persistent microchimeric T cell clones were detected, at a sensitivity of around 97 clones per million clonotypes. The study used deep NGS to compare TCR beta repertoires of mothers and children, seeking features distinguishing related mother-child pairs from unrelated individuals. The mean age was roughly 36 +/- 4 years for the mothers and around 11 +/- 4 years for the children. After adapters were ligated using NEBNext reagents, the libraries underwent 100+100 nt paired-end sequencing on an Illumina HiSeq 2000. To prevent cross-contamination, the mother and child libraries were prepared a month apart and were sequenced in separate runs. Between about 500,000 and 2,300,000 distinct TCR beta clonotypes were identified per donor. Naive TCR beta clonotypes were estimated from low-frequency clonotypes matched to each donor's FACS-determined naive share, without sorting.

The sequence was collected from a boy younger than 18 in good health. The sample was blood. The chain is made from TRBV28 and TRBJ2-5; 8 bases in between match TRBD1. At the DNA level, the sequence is TGTGCCAGCAGTTCGGGACAGGCGGGCCGGCAGTACTTC. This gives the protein CASSSGQAGRQYF.